Listed here are 17 T cell receptor beta chains from one sample, sequenced in a study of T cell responses to AZD1222 COVID-19 vaccine. Clones were sequenced by immunoSEQ multiplex PCR, and TCRdb holds only the in-frame ones, with some missing. Of over 150,000 clones in the sample, about nine tenths were seen once. The material was peripheral blood, obtained on day 0 of MenACWY control vaccination. The receptors stem from an adult in good health.

The chain couples TRBV19 to TRBJ1-1; 9 bases agree with TRBD1. The CDR3 runs 14 residues. The germline V gene has CDR1 LNHDA and CDR2 SQIVND (reference sequence). Trimming removed 3 bases from V and 5 bases from J; junction bases left unmatched: 4. CDR3 residues: CASSINRGQTEAFF. The CDR3 DNA reads as TGTGCCAGTAGTATTAACAGGGGGCAGACTGAAGCTTTCTTT.

The chain employs TRBV19 and TRBJ2-2, with D perhaps being TRBD1 or TRBD2 (6 bases each). This CDR3 contains 17 residues. CDR1 LNHDA and CDR2 SQIVND come from the germline V gene (reference sequence). Trimming shortened V by 2 bases and J by 0 bases, and 13 bases separated the two germline ends. CDR3 in DNA: TGTGCCAGTAGTATATCCTCCGGGGGCTCGAACACCGGGGAGCTGTTTTTT. It is translated as CASSISSGGSNTGELFF.

V and J are TRBV5-1 and TRBJ1-3, with D possibly TRBD1 on 5 matching bases. Deletions cut 0 bases from V and 4 bases from J, with 11 bases between. This CDR3 has 15 amino acids. In germline, CDR1 is SGHRS, CDR2 YFSETQ. The CDR3 coding sequence is TGCGCCAGCAGCTTGGGACAGAAAGACGGAAACACCATATATTTT. Its translation: CASSLGQKDGNTIYF.

The rearrangement links TRBV5-1 to TRBJ2-5, with 9 positions matching TRBD2. J was trimmed by 2 bases and V by 4 bases; bases with no gene match: 6. The CDR3 runs 15 residues. The germline V gene encodes CDR1 SGHRS and CDR2 YFSETQ. The CDR3 DNA follows: TGCGCCAGCAGCCCCATTCTAGCGGGACAAGAGACCCAGTACTTC. Translating gives CASSPILAGQETQYF. Based on the CDR3 plus reference TRBV5-1 and TRBJ2-5, the full variable domain is KAGVTQTPRYLIKTRGQQVTLSCSPISGHRSVSWYQQTPGQGLQFLFEYFSETQRNKGNFPGRFSGRQFSNSRSEMNVSTLELGDSALYLCASSPILAGQETQYFGPGTRLLVL.

This clone was counted a few times. The chain combines TRBV5-1 with TRBJ2-5, with D maybe TRBD1 (6 bases). Germline V gene data show CDR1 as SGHRS and CDR2 as YFSETQ. The CDR3 has 16 amino acids. V gave up 5 bases and J gave up 5 bases, with 22 bases separating them. Written as DNA, the CDR3 is TGCGCCAGCAGGCAACTTCAGACAGGAGAAGGGGAGACCCAGTACTTC. Encoded protein: CASRQLQTGEGETQYF.

CDR3 loop: CASSLWGRDTQYF. For the CDR3, the DNA is TGCGCCAGCAGCTTGTGGGGACGGGATACGCAGTATTTT. The chain has TRBV5-1 and TRBJ2-3; the D gene could be TRBD1 or TRBD2 (5 bases each). The V end lost 1 base, the J end lost 6 bases, and 9 bases lay between the germline ends. Germline loops: CDR1 SGHRS, CDR2 YFSETQ. This CDR3 is built from 13 residues. Based on the CDR3 plus reference TRBV5-1 and TRBJ2-3, the full variable domain is KAGVTQTPRYLIKTRGQQVTLSCSPISGHRSVSWYQQTPGQGLQFLFEYFSETQRNKGNFPGRFSGRQFSNSRSEMNVSTLELGDSALYLCASSLWGRDTQYFGPGTRLTVL.

This clone showed up just a few times. The chain is built from TRBV18 and TRBJ2-5, with D possibly matching TRBD1 (5 bases). Trimming removed 3 bases from V and 4 bases from J, with 15 bases in between. CDR1 is KGHSH and CDR2 is LQKENI in the germline V gene. The CDR3 is 15 amino acids. The CDR3 loop reads CASSPSMAGLETQYF. CDR3 bases: TGTGCCAGCTCACCCTCGATGGCAGGGTTAGAGACCCAGTACTTC.

The chain combines TRBV9 with TRBJ1-2; D gene ambiguous. Trimming removed 0 bases from V and 8 bases from J, with 14 bases in between. Germline V lookup: CDR1 SGDLS, CDR2 YYNGEE. The CDR3 sequence is 14 residues long. CDR3: CASSVANPLGGYTF. CDR3 sequence (DNA): TGTGCCAGCAGCGTAGCTAATCCCTTAGGGGGCTACACCTTC.

The chain has TRBV11-3 and TRBJ1-2; maybe TRBD1 (5 bases). V was pared by 1 base and J by 2 bases, with 8 bases between. Looked up from germline, CDR1 is SGHNT and CDR2 is YENEEA. The CDR3 is made up of 14 amino acids. The chain's CDR3 is CASSLVGTNYGYTF. As DNA, the CDR3 is TGTGCCAGCAGCTTAGTCGGGACCAACTATGGCTACACCTTC.

In its sample, this clone was seen once. This chain links TRBV16 with TRBJ1-2; tentative D call: TRBD1 (6 bases). Trimming cost V 1 base and J 4 bases, with 13 bases left between them. Germline lookup yields CDR1 KGHSY and CDR2 FQNENV. The CDR3 spans 15 residues. The chain's CDR3 is CASSQWQGSGYGYTF. The CDR3 DNA reads TGTGCCAGCAGCCAATGGCAGGGGTCAGGCTATGGCTACACCTTC.

The V and J genes are TRBV9 and TRBJ2-7, with D perhaps matching TRBD2 (6 bases). The CDR3 consists of 14 residues. Deletions cut 0 bases from V and 3 bases from J, with 10 bases between. CDR1 SGDLS and CDR2 YYNGEE come from the germline V gene. The CDR3 protein is CASSVDGSVYEQYF. The CDR3 coding sequence is TGTGCCAGCAGCGTAGACGGGAGTGTCTACGAGCAGTACTTC.

The chain couples TRBV11-2 to TRBJ2-7; tentatively, D is TRBD2 (6 bases). The germline gives CDR1 SGHAT, CDR2 FQNNGV. V lost 1 base and J 0 bases, leaving 7 bases between the germline ends. This CDR3 spans 14 amino acids. This CDR3 reads CASSLGAGSYEQYV. The CDR3 nucleotides are TGTGCCAGCAGCTTAGGAGCGGGCTCCTACGAGCAGTACGTC.

The chain combines TRBV7-2 with TRBJ1-6; the match to TRBD1 covers 7 bases. The germline V gene has CDR1 SGHTA and CDR2 FQGNSA. V trimming: 1 base; J trimming: 6 bases; junction bases outside the gene matches: 9. The length of the CDR3 is 17 residues. The CDR3 here is CASSLVLGTARNSPLHF. CDR3 nucleotide sequence: TGTGCCAGCAGCTTAGTGCTTGGGACAGCACGTAATTCACCCCTCCACTTT.

The rearrangement uses TRBV6-5 and TRBJ1-5, with D unresolved. Germline assignment: CDR1 MNHEY and CDR2 SVGAGI. V was shortened by 2 bases and J by 1 base, with 3 bases between the two germline ends. CDR3 length: 13 residues. In DNA form, the CDR3 reads TGTGCCAGCAGTTACGACAGCAATCAGCCCCAGCATTTT. Protein: CASSYDSNQPQHF.

This clone occurred once. The chain joins TRBV19 to TRBJ1-2; TRBD1 agrees at 7 bases. The CDR3 consists of 12 residues. V lost 11 bases and J lost 3; bases outside the gene matches: 6. Germline lookup yields CDR1 LNHDA and CDR2 SQIVND (reference sequence). This CDR3 is CAGGTEYYGYTF. The CDR3 coding sequence is TGTGCCGGTGGGACAGAGTACTATGGCTACACCTTC.

The rearrangement joins TRBV19 to TRBJ1-1, with a tentative D call TRBD1 (6 bases). The CDR3 totals 15 residues. Germline lookup yields CDR1 LNHDA and CDR2 SQIVND (reference sequence). With 1 base removed from V and 2 bases from J, the gap between germline ends came to 11 bases. CDR3: CASSIAGQSNTEAFF. In DNA, the CDR3 is TGTGCCAGTAGTATAGCTGGACAGTCCAACACTGAAGCTTTCTTT.

This rearrangement joins TRBV19 to TRBJ1-6, with 8 nucleotides matching TRBD1. This CDR3 region has 18 residues. V gave up 2 bases and J gave up 9 bases; unmatched junction bases: 15. Germline V gives CDR1 LNHDA, CDR2 SQIVND (reference sequence). The CDR3 DNA reads TGTGCCAGTAGTATAAGAGATCGATTCAGGGGGCCTAGTTCACCCCTCCACTTT. Translated: CASSIRDRFRGPSSPLHF.